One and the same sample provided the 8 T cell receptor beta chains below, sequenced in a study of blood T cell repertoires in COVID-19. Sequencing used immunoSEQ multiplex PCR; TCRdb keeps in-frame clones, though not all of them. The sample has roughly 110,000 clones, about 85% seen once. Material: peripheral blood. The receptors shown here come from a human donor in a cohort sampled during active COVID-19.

The CDR3 loop reads CSVASAGQGITEAFF. Here the CDR3 DNA reads TGCAGCGTTGCCTCGGCGGGACAGGGGATCACTGAAGCTTTCTTT. The chain couples TRBV29-1 to TRBJ1-1; 10 nucleotides align to TRBD1. Trimming removed 4 bases from V and 4 bases from J; junction bases left unmatched: 9. CDR1 and CDR2 from the germline V gene are SQVTM and ANQGSEA. CDR3 length: 15 residues. The whole variable domain, filled in from reference TRBV29-1 and TRBJ1-1, reads SAVISQKPSRDICQRGTSLTIQCQVDSQVTMMFWYRQQPGQSLTLIATANQGSEATYESGFVIDKFPISRPNLTFSTLTVSNMSPEDSSIYLCSVASAGQGITEAFFGQGTRLTVV.

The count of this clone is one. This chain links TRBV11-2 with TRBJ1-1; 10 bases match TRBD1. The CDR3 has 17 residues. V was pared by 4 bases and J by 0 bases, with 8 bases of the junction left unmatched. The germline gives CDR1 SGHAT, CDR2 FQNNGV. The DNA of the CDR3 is TGTGCCAGCAGCTCCACCGACAGGGGGCTACTGAACACTGAAGCTTTCTTT. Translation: CASSSTDRGLLNTEAFF.

This chain's CDR3 is CASSVVGQGAIGNTIYF. The CDR3, as DNA: TGTGCCAGCAGCGTAGTGGGACAGGGGGCGATTGGAAACACCATATATTTT. This rearrangement joins TRBV9 to TRBJ1-3, with 12 nucleotides matching TRBD1. This CDR3 region has 17 residues. The junction had 4 bases not matched to a gene; V was cut back by 0 bases and J by 3 bases. Germline assignment: CDR1 SGDLS and CDR2 YYNGEE.

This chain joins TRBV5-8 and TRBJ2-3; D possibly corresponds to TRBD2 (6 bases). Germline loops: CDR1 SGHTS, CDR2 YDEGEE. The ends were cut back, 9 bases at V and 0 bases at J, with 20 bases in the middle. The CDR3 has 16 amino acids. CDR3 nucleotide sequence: TGTGCCACGAAAAAACGGACTACTGTTAGCACAGATACGCAGTATTTT. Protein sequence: CATKKRTTVSTDTQYF.

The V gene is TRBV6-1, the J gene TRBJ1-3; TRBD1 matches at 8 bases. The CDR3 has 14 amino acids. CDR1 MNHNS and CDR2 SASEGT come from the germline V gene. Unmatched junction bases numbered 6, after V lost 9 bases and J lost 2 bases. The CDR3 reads CASKLRGPGNTIYF. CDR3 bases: TGTGCCAGTAAACTCAGGGGGCCTGGAAACACCATATATTTT.

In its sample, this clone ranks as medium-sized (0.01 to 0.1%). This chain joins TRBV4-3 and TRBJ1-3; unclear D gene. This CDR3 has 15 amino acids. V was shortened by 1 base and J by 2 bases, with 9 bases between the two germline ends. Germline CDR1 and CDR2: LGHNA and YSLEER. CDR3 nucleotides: TGCGCCAGCAGCCAAGGGGGAGGGCCTGGAAACACCATATATTTT. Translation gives CASSQGGGPGNTIYF.

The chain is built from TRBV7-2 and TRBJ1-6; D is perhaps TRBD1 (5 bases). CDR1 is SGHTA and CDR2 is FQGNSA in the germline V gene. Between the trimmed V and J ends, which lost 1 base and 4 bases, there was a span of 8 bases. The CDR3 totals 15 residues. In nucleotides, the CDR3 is TGTGCCAGCAGCTTAGGACAGACGTATAATTCACCCCTCCACTTT. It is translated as CASSLGQTYNSPLHF.

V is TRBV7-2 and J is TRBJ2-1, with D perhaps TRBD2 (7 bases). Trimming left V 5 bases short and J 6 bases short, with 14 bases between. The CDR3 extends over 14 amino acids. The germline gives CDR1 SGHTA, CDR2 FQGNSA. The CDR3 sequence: CASSPRGGGNEQFF. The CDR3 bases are TGTGCCAGCAGCCCGAGGGGGGGCGGCAATGAGCAGTTCTTC.